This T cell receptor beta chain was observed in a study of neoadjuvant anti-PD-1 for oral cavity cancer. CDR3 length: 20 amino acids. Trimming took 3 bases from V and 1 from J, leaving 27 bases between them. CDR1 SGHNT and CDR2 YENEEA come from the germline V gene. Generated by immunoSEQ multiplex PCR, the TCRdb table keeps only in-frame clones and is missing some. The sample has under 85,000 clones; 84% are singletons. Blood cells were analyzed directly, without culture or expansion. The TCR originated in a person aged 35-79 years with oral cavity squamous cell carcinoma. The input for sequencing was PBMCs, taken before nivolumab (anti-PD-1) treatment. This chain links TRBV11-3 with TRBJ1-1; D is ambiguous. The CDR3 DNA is TGTGCCAGCAGCTTGATCCTCCGCCGGGAAAGACCCGAATGGAACACTGAAGCTTTCTTT. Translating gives CASSLILRRERPEWNTEAFF. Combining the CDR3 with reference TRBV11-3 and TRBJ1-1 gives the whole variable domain EAGVVQSPRYKIIEKKQPVAFWCNPISGHNTLYWYLQNLGQGPELLIRYENEEAVDDSQLPKDRFSAERLKGVDSTLKIQPAELGDSAVYLCASSLILRRERPEWNTEAFFGQGTRLTVV.